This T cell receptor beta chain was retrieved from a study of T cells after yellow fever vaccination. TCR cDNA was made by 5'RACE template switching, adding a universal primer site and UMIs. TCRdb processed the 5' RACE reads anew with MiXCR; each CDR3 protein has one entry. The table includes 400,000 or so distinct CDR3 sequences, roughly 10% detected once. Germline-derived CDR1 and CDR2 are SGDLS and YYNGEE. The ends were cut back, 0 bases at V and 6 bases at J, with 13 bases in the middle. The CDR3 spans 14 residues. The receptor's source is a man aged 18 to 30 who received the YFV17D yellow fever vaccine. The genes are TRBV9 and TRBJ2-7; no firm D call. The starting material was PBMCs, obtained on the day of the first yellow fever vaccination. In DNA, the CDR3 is TGTGCCAGCAGCGTAGCCCCCGTGGGGTCCGAGCAGTACTTC. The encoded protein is CASSVAPVGSEQYF.